The entry below gives a single TCR beta chain sequence along with its context. No antigen is known for it. No much larger clonotype is one base removed from it; base qualities were not supplied. Participants in the prospective study were aged roughly 18 to 100 years, lived in 24 United States geographic areas, and enrolled through a virtual design. In the prospective study, cohorts were assigned on the basis of participant-reported clinical history obtained from a screening survey and a study questionnaire. ImmuneRACE Cohort 3 recovered participants were defined by two consecutive negative NP/OP PCR tests, healthcare professional clearance, or symptom resolution. Each participant in the prospective study had whole blood, serum and a nasopharyngeal or oropharyngeal swab collected by mobile phlebotomists. Over a roughly 2-month period, participants in the prospective study had the option of providing additional blood draws and questionnaires. Before DNA extraction, prospective study blood samples were shipped either frozen or at room temperature.

These data come from a study of blood T cell repertoires in COVID-19 (dated by TCRdb to 2018 to 2020). General notes on the study: Samples covering the acute and convalescent phases of COVID-19 were provided by collaborators in the United States, Italy and Spain. The prospective study material was composed of cDNA or gDNA derived from T cells, B-cell-depleted T cells, or PBMCs. Subjects who had been exposed to COVID-19, were actively infected with it, or had recovered from it provided the deeply sampled blood TCRbeta repertoires that made up the dataset. The repertoires were released in a freely available public database intended as a resource for research on the immune response to SARS-CoV-2. The samples were drawn from the first 160 participants of the ongoing ImmuneRACE study and from 1,254 subjects provided by 6 global collaborators. Nearly every sample came with metadata listing a de-identified subject ID, COVID-19 status, age in years and sex. Where HLA class I and class II types were available, the types were taken from metadata supplied by the sample provider, not from assay-based typing. Broad study findings and their caveats: Clinical and demographic metadata were provided uncurated, with the amount varying by source and participant.

TCRbeta CDR3 regions were amplified from genomic DNA by means of the immunoSEQ Assay, a bias-controlled multiplex PCR. From the authors' description of their analysis: Within the assay, amplification of reference gene primers was used to estimate how many nucleated cells each sample contained. To quantify the absolute abundance of each unique TCRbeta CDR3 rearrangement, sequence reads were collapsed and filtered. For each sample, productive Simpson clonality was calculated as the square root of Simpson's diversity index across productive rearrangements. TCRdb holds this immuneACCESS table with in-frame rearrangements only. Some clones are missing; in checked studies, unresolved V genes explain under half, and the rest has no known cause. V, J and clone size derive from that table, while D and trimming were established from the DNA sequence. This sample is represented by fewer than 200,000 clones; roughly 85% of them were singletons. The ten biggest clones cover nearly 4.5% of the sample.

The CDR3 measures 15 amino acids from cysteine to phenylalanine. The retained sequence is limited to the CDR3, 45 bases, with the frame set at the first base. The germline V gene (reference sequence) supplies CDR1 GTSNPN and CDR2 SVGIG. V lost 4 bases and J lost 7 bases, and the count of bases not matched to a germline gene is 12. The TCR sequence derives from a woman aged 50 to 60 who had recovered from COVID-19. The material sequenced was PBMCs or T cells enriched from blood (not recorded which). The chain is encoded by TRBV30 joined to TRBJ1-2; 10 bases in the junction line up with TRBD1. In nucleotides, the sequence is TGTGCCTGGACTCCCGGGACAGGGGCCGCGGGTGGCTACACCTTC. This sequence encodes CAWTPGTGAAGGYTF.